This T cell receptor beta chain was retrieved from a study of siplizumab effects on memory and regulatory T cells (dated by TCRdb to the late 2010s). For the study in its entirety: The study looked at the effect of siplizumab, an anti-CD2 antibody, on alloreactive T-cell subsets in allogeneic mixed lymphocyte reactions made from human PBMCs. The full study reports these points: Whether proliferating Tregs from siplizumab cultures actually had suppressive function was not functionally confirmed. Compared with memory T cells, unstimulated naive T cells appeared more diverse, and naive cells seemed to make a substantial contribution to the alloresponse. Because sequences at frequencies below about 10^-5 were poorly captured, only a minor fraction of alloreactive clones could be mapped back to unstimulated subsets. Roughly 80-95% of proliferating CD4+ or CD8+ clones could not be assigned a naive or memory phenotype. Of the alloreactive CD4+ clones that could be mapped, the Treg-derived share averaged roughly 73% with siplizumab compared with 25% to 30% in control reactions. The cumulative frequency of alloreactive sequences traceable to unstimulated CD4+ memory T cells was significantly reduced by siplizumab.

Additional sequencing covered unstimulated subsets from a few donor pairs, namely CD8+ effector memory, CD4+ naive, CD8+ TEMRA, CD4+ memory and CD8+ naive. Sorted unstimulated T cells and proliferating T cells recovered from mixed lymphocyte reactions were subjected to TCRbeta CDR3 sequencing. Fresh whole blood from over 8 HLA-typed healthy donors was used to isolate PBMCs. The library relied on the immunoSEQ multiplex PCR assay. Each sample had some 96,000 TCR templates assayed by the deep sequencing platform. Genomic DNA extracted from sorted T cells was the material used for TCRbeta CDR3 sequencing. Turning to the authors' computational methods: The R programming language was used for clonal analysis of the TCRbeta CDR3 data. Alloreactive CD4+ and CD8+ clones were defined by comparing unstimulated samples with post-reaction CFSE-low samples. Regulatory or non-regulatory origin was assigned to alloreactive CD4+ clones by matching of sequences to sorted unstimulated Treg and non-Treg repertoires. Drawn from immuneACCESS, this table holds only the in-frame rearrangements with V and J called that TCRdb kept. Clones are partly lost; checked studies trace under half to an unresolved V gene and leave the rest unexplained. For V, J and clone size, that table is used; D and trimming come from the DNA. The sample table holds more than 75,000 clones, of which roughly 96% were seen once. The ten largest clones add up to under 0.04% of the sample.

In the case of this clone: Its antigen remains undetermined. Base-call qualities are not available, and no considerably larger clone is one nucleotide away.

V was cut back by 3 bases and J by 10 bases, leaving a gap of 12 bases between them. From the cysteine up to the phenylalanine, the CDR3 has a length of 12 residues. Left in the record is the CDR3 DNA by itself, 36 bases read in frame from the first base. Sequences SNHLY (CDR1) and FYNNEI (CDR2) are obtained from the germline V gene. The TCR sequence derives from a human donor in good health. Material for sequencing was naive CD4+ T cells sorted from blood. The cell subset or site tag for this specimen amounts to: unstimulated naive T cells. The chain is made from TRBV2 and TRBJ1-1; the D gene is possibly TRBD1, with 6 bases matching. This receptor has the CDR3 CASSDRGGAAFF. The DNA reads TGTGCCAGCAGTGACAGGGGCGGAGCAGCTTTCTTT.